This T cell receptor beta chain was identified during a study of blood T cell repertoires in COVID-19. Study details: The study drew acute and convalescent COVID-19 samples from the United States, Italy and Spain. In each case, the material was cDNA or gDNA derived from T cells, B-cell-depleted T cells, or PBMCs.

Per the original data handling: Amplified reference gene primers provided the basis for estimating nucleated cell counts. Profiling relied on immunoSEQ multiplex PCR, and the TCRdb table lists in-frame clones only, not all of them. That table supplies the V and J calls and clone size; D and trimming were determined from the DNA. Seen here are about 69,000 clones, 60% to 80% observed once, and the top ten hold about 15%. The sequencing sample was made of peripheral blood. This sequence originates from a man aged 55 to 69 with acute or convalescent COVID-19.

The CDR3 sequence is CASSLQTGNALKKLFF. CDR3 nucleotide sequence: TGCGCCAGCAGCCTTCAGACAGGAAACGCTTTGAAAAAACTGTTTTTT. The rearrangement joins TRBV4-3 to TRBJ1-4, with TRBD1 as a possible D gene (6 bases). The CDR3 runs 16 residues. The V gene lost 4 bases and the J gene lost 9 bases, with 21 bases spanning the gap. Germline CDR1 LGHNA, CDR2 YSLEER.